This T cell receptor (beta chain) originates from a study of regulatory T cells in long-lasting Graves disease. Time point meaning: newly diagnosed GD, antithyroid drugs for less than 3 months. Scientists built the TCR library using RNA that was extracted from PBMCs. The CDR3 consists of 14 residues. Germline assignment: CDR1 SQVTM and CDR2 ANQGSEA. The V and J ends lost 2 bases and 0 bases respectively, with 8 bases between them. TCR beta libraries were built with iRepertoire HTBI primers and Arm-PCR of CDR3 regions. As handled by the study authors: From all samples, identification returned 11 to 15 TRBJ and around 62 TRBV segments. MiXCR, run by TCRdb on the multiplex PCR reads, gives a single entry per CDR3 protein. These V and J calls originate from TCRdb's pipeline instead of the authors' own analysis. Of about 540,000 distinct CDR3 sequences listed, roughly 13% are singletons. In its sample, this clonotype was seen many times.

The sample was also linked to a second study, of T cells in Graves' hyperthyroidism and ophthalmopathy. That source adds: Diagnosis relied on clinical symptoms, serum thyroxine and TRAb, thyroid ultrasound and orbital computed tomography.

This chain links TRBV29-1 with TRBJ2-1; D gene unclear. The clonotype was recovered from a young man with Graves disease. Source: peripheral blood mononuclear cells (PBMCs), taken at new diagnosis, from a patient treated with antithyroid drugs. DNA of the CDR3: TGCAGCGTTGAATTGCTAAGCTCCTACAATGAGCAGTTCTTC. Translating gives CSVELLSSYNEQFF.